The sequence of this TCR beta chain was determined in a study of T cells in Graves' hyperthyroidism and ophthalmopathy. TCR beta CDR3 region amplification was performed from RNA transcripts. A set of HTBI primers served as the primers for a first-round RT-PCR of the TCR CDR3. TCRdb ran MiXCR on the multiplex PCR reads and lists one entry per CDR3 protein. The data contain 300,000 to 450,000 distinct CDR3 sequences, about 25% of them singletons. V gave up 10 bases and J gave up 4 bases; unmatched junction bases: 13. The CDR3 extends over 16 amino acids. CDR1 is MDHEN and CDR2 is SYDVKM in the germline V gene. This clonotype has a count of ten or more.

The chain employs TRBV28 and TRBJ2-1; 10 bases fit TRBD2. The sample was blood. The source of this sequence is a middle-aged man with Graves' hyperthyroidism. The CDR3 protein is CATRTSSSGRYNEQFF. The CDR3 coding sequence is TGTGCCACCCGAACCTCGTCTAGCGGGAGATACAATGAGCAGTTCTTC.